A selection of T cell receptor beta chains follows, all from one sample in a study of monozygotic twins with inflammatory bowel disease. TCRdb reprocessed the 5' RACE reads, with one entry per CDR3 protein and no DNA. This listing includes roughly 150,000 distinct CDR3 sequences. Sequencing input: blood. Receptors originate from a human donor with ulcerative colitis or Crohn's disease, or a healthy co-twin of an affected twin (not recorded which). Each CDR3 is given with its conserved first and last residue. Each record gives: V gene, J gene, CDR3 protein.

TRBV29-1,TRBJ2-2,CSVTRTGGFLGELFF
TRBV18,TRBJ2-6,CASSPDSSGANVLTF
TRBV11-1,TRBJ2-1,CASSLAKSERGYSYNEQFF
TRBV7-6,TRBJ2-1,CASSLGLAGEYNEQFF
TRBV5-1,TRBJ1-2,CASSLGDPNYGYTF
TRBV18,TRBJ1-5,CASSPRTGDDQPQHF
TRBV20-1,TRBJ1-5,CSARRQGNQPQHF
TRBV5-1,TRBJ2-7,CASSPGGASYEQYF
TRBV30,TRBJ2-6,CAWSVLLWGLASSGANVLTF
TRBV7-2,TRBJ2-1,CASHENSYNEQFF
TRBV3-1,TRBJ2-7,CASSQPERGGQYEQYF
TRBV7-2,TRBJ2-4,CASSPGGSKNIQYF
TRBV2,TRBJ2-1,CASMVAQIAYNEQFF
TRBV5-5,TRBJ2-7,CASSLVTSGGYEQYF
TRBV4-2,TRBJ2-3,CASSQDLGGNPPDTQYF
TRBV18,TRBJ1-6,CASSPDLTGSSYNSPLHF
TRBV19,TRBJ1-5,CASADGTYQPQHF
TRBV18,TRBJ2-1,CASSPPGEDEQFF
TRBV12-3/TRBV12-4,TRBJ1-6,CASSRQGTTRSSPLHF
TRBV9,TRBJ1-6,CASSVALNSPLHF
TRBV14,TRBJ2-1,CASSQDSKHYYNEQFF
TRBV7-2,TRBJ2-5,CASSLSTGGRGETQYF
TRBV20-1,TRBJ2-3,CSARGIPGDTDTQYF
TRBV5-1,TRBJ2-6,CASSSTGYSSGANVLTF
TRBV9,TRBJ2-3,CASKELLGTDTQYF
TRBV11-2,TRBJ2-7,CASSLDSVGTAHYEQYF
TRBV27,TRBJ2-5,CASSISSSETQYF
TRBV29-1,TRBJ1-4,CSVEPPGGEKLFF
TRBV6-5,TRBJ1-2,CASTSPGQGNYGYTF
TRBV4-2,TRBJ2-1,CASSSRLAATYNEQFF
TRBV7-2,TRBJ2-7,CASSPGAGERYEQYF
TRBV11-2,TRBJ1-5,CASSFLPGQVHYDNQPQHF
TRBV7-2,TRBJ1-1,CASSLGRGRTEAFF
TRBV12-3/TRBV12-4,TRBJ1-1,CAGSFSGQNTEAFF
TRBV29-1,TRBJ2-1,CSVPSGGYFNEQFF
TRBV7-2,TRBJ2-3,CASSLASFTDTQYF
TRBV18,TRBJ2-3,CASSQASSTDTQYF
TRBV28,TRBJ2-7,CASSLPGATTYEQYF
TRBV5-1,TRBJ2-1,CASSFPPKYNEQFF
TRBV10-3,TRBJ2-5,CAISDRETQYF
TRBV7-9,TRBJ1-2,CASSPTGIGYGYTF
TRBV12-3/TRBV12-4,TRBJ1-2,CASSSWRGEGDYGYTF
TRBV5-1,TRBJ1-5,CASLGQISNQPQHF
TRBV29-1,TRBJ1-4,CSVQGQGWYEKLFF
TRBV5-1,TRBJ2-5,CASSLEQETQYF
TRBV7-2,TRBJ2-5,CASSLAGTNQETQYF
TRBV5-6,TRBJ2-7,CASSPPTSSYEQYF
TRBV20-1,TRBJ1-1,CSATGGRTEAFF
TRBV9,TRBJ2-3,CASSVRSGGSRGTDTQYF
TRBV6-6,TRBJ1-2,CASSYPGPYGYTF